What follows are 12 T cell receptor beta chains derived from one specimen sequenced in a study of identical twins. TCRdb re-called the 5' RACE reads with MiXCR, one entry per CDR3 protein. The repertoire holds approximately 600,000 distinct CDR3 sequences, under 8.5% seen once, with about 1.6% in the top ten. These data also featured in a second study, about yellow fever vaccine responses in identical twins.

The material sequenced was PBMCs. The receptors were sampled from a young woman in good health.

The rearrangement links TRBV28 to TRBJ2-7, with D perhaps TRBD1 (7 bases). Germline-derived CDR1 and CDR2 are MDHEN and SYDVKM. CDR3 length: 14 residues. V lost 2 bases, J lost 4 bases, and 12 bases lay in between. CDR3 sequence (DNA): TGTGCCAGCAGTTTAGGAGGGACAGATTACGAGCAGTACGTC. It translates to CASSLGGTDYEQYV.

This chain joins TRBV25-1 and TRBJ1-2; 8 bases align to TRBD1. The CDR3 runs 15 residues. The V gene's germline CDR1 is MGHDK and CDR2 SYGVNS. Unmatched junction bases numbered 10, after V lost 3 bases and J lost 7 bases. Here the CDR3 DNA reads TGTGCCAGCAGTGACCTACGAACAGGGGGTGGTGGCTACACCTTC. Protein: CASSDLRTGGGGYTF.

This clonotype came up many times. J is TRBJ2-3 and V is TRBV12-3 or TRBV12-4; D unclear. V was pared by 7 bases and J by 1 base, with 3 bases between. The CDR3 contains 11 residues. The CDR3 DNA reads TGTGCCAGCAAGCGCACAGATACGCAGTATTTT. This translates into CASKRTDTQYF.

The J gene is TRBJ1-4, the V gene TRBV5-6, with 7 bases identical to TRBD1. Trimming took 1 base from V and 6 from J; bases not matched to a gene: 3. CDR1 and CDR2 (germline): SGHDT, YYEEEE. CDR3 length: 14 residues. The CDR3 region has the DNA TGTGCCAGCAGCTTGCGGGGACAGCATGAAAAACTGTTTTTT. Protein sequence: CASSLRGQHEKLFF.

V usage is TRBV7-2 and J usage is TRBJ2-7; TRBD1 agrees at 10 bases. V shed 2 bases and J 2 bases; nucleotides not matched to a gene: 3. Per the germline V gene, CDR1 is SGHTA and CDR2 is FQGNSA. The CDR3 spans 15 residues. CDR3 in DNA: TGTGCCAGCAGCTTAACCGGGACAGGGGCCTACGAGCAGTACGTC. The encoded protein is CASSLTGTGAYEQYV.

The genes are TRBV20-1 and TRBJ2-2; 9 nucleotides match TRBD1. Germline V gene lookup returns CDR1 DFQATT and CDR2 SNEGSKA (reference sequence). Germline trimming cut 0 bases from V and 1 base from J; bases unmatched to any gene: 3. The CDR3 has 16 amino acids. CDR3 DNA sequence: TGCAGTGCTAGAGATCAGGACAGGGGGAACACCGGGGAGCTGTTTTTT. Its translation is CSARDQDRGNTGELFF.

This clonotype has only a few counts. The J gene is TRBJ1-3, the V gene TRBV7-9, with no clear D. This CDR3 is built from 13 residues. In germline, CDR1 is SEHNR, CDR2 FQNEAQ (reference sequence). Trimming took off 5 bases at V and 2 bases at J, with 7 bases between the two ends. The CDR3 here is CASSPDPGNTIYF. CDR3 DNA: TGTGCCAGCAGCCCAGATCCTGGAAACACCATATATTTT.

The V gene is TRBV11-2, the J gene TRBJ2-7; D could derive from TRBD1 or TRBD2 (5 bases each). CDR1 SGHAT and CDR2 FQNNGV come from the germline V gene. V shed 1 base and J shed 1 base, with 14 bases lying between them. The CDR3 is made up of 16 amino acids. CDR3 sequence: CASSLAGTTPSYEQYV. CDR3 DNA: TGTGCCAGCAGCTTAGCCGGGACCACCCCGTCCTACGAGCAGTACGTC.

V usage is TRBV12-3 or TRBV12-4 and J usage is TRBJ2-6; D remains ambiguous. The CDR3 totals 16 residues. V was cut by 6 bases and J by 2 bases, with 14 bases left in between. Written as DNA, the CDR3 is TGTGCCAGCAGACTCGGGCTGGGGACTGGGGCCAACGTCCTGACTTTC. Translating gives CASRLGLGTGANVLTF.

A few counts support this clonotype. The chain is built from TRBV11-2 and TRBJ2-7; a possible D gene is TRBD2 (6 bases). This CDR3 is built from 13 residues. V gave up 5 bases and J gave up 4 bases, with 12 bases separating them. Germline V gives CDR1 SGHAT, CDR2 FQNNGV. DNA for the CDR3: TGTGCCAGCAGCCTATCTAGCGATTACGAGCAGTACTTC. This sequence encodes CASSLSSDYEQYF.

As DNA, the CDR3 is TGCGCCAGCAGCAACCCGACAGGGAGCACAGATACGCAGTATTTT. The encoded protein is CASSNPTGSTDTQYF. The V gene is TRBV5-1, the J gene TRBJ2-3, with TRBD1 matching 7 bases. The germline V gene has CDR1 SGHRS and CDR2 YFSETQ. This CDR3 comprises 15 residues. Losses at the gene ends were 4 bases for V and 0 bases for J; bases not matched to a gene: 5.

J is TRBJ1-2 and V is TRBV12-3 or TRBV12-4, with a tentative D call TRBD1 (6 bases). The CDR3 contains 19 residues. CDR3 DNA sequence: TGTACCCTCAGTTTAGGCTACAGGGCCTACTTACATCCTAACTATGGCTACACCTTC. Protein: CTLSLGYRAYLHPNYGYTF.